The 12 T cell receptor beta chains given below trace back to one sample, sequenced in a study of shared clonotypes between healthy human individuals. Sequenced by immunoSEQ multiplex PCR; TCRdb stores in-frame clones only, minus some. This table has more than 900,000 clones, approximately 78% appearing once. Sequencing was carried out using memory CD4+ T cells from PBMCs. The subset denotes: CD45RA-negative fraction. The source of these receptors is a man younger than 35 in good health. Some clones in this sample may be carry-over from other donors' samples.

This clone was counted a few times. The chain carries TRBV10-3 and TRBJ2-1, with 9 bases aligning to TRBD2. The CDR3 runs 17 residues. The J segment lost 4 bases and the V segment lost 6 bases, leaving 13 bases of the junction unmatched. Germline assignment: CDR1 ENHRY and CDR2 SYGVKD. The CDR3 nucleotides are TGTGCCATCAGCTGGACAGGCGGAACTAGCGGGTACAATGAGCAGTTCTTC. Translating gives CAISWTGGTSGYNEQFF.

The sample holds a few counts of this clone. The same CDR3 also results from other DNA sequences found in this sample. The chain links TRBV29-1 to TRBJ2-3, with D hard to call. Germline loops: CDR1 SQVTM, CDR2 ANQGSEA. This CDR3 has 12 amino acids. Trimming took off 6 bases at V and 2 bases at J, with 9 bases between the two ends. The CDR3 DNA sequence: TGCAGCGTCGACCCCTCCACAGATACGCAGTATTTT. Protein sequence: CSVDPSTDTQYF.

Comments on this clone: One base away lies a much larger clone, so this may be a sequencing read error. The gene calls are TRBV5-6 and TRBJ2-3; a weak D match, TRBD1 (5 bases). Looked up from germline, CDR1 is SGHDT and CDR2 is YYEEEE. The CDR3 covers 12 residues. Trimming removed 4 bases at V and 4 bases at J, with 7 bases between. CDR3 in amino acids: CASSPRADTQYF. CDR3 nucleotide sequence: TGTGCCAGCAGCCCCAGGGCAGATACGCAGTATTTT.

This sequence joins TRBV19 and TRBJ1-1; D call uncertain. Trimming shortened V by 5 bases and J by 3 bases, and 16 bases separated the two germline ends. In germline, CDR1 is LNHDA, CDR2 SQIVND (reference sequence). The CDR3 consists of 15 residues. Written as DNA, the CDR3 is TGTGCCAGTAGTGCGGGTAGGCTCGGCGACACTGAAGCTTTCTTT. Translating gives CASSAGRLGDTEAFF.

The J gene is TRBJ1-2, the V gene TRBV5-1; TRBD1 is a possible D gene (6 bases). Germline-derived CDR1 and CDR2 are SGHRS and YFSETQ. This CDR3 has 15 amino acids. V was clipped by 0 bases and J by 2 bases, with 11 bases between them. The DNA of the CDR3 is TGCGCCAGCAGCTTGGTTACAACAGGGAACTATGGCTACACCTTC. Its protein product is CASSLVTTGNYGYTF. Variable domain in full (rest from reference TRBV5-1 and TRBJ1-2): KAGVTQTPRYLIKTRGQQVTLSCSPISGHRSVSWYQQTPGQGLQFLFEYFSETQRNKGNFPGRFSGRQFSNSRSEMNVSTLELGDSALYLCASSLVTTGNYGYTFGSGTRLTVV.

The chain carries TRBV5-1 and TRBJ1-2; 8 bases agree with TRBD1. J was trimmed by 0 bases and V by 4 bases; bases with no gene match: 5. There are 15 residues in the CDR3. Germline V gene sequence: CDR1 SGHRS, CDR2 YFSETQ. The CDR3 DNA reads as TGCGCCAGCAGCCGAGGACAGGGATCTAACTATGGCTACACCTTC. This translates into CASSRGQGSNYGYTF.

CDR3 region: CASSRTGTGEETQYF. For the CDR3, the DNA is TGCGCCAGCAGCCGGACCGGGACAGGGGAAGAGACCCAGTACTTC. The chain has TRBV5-1 and TRBJ2-5; 10 bases are a match to TRBD1. This CDR3 spans 15 amino acids. Germline CDR1 is SGHRS and CDR2 is YFSETQ. V lost 4 bases, J lost 3 bases, and 6 bases stayed unmatched.

The chain combines TRBV18 with TRBJ2-7; D unresolved. V lost 8 bases and J lost 4, with 12 bases in between. Germline V lookup: CDR1 KGHSH, CDR2 LQKENI. CDR3 size: 12 residues. The CDR3 protein is CASGSDAYEQYF. The CDR3 region has the DNA TGTGCCAGCGGATCTGACGCTTACGAGCAGTACTTC.

V gene TRBV29-1 combines with J gene TRBJ2-3; 13 bases line up with TRBD2. Germline CDR1 SQVTM, CDR2 ANQGSEA. The CDR3 contains 14 residues. The trim removed 6 bases at V and 5 bases at J, leaving 5 bases unmatched. CDR3 DNA: TGCAGCGTCCAACTAGCGGGAGGGATAGATACGCAGTATTTT. This codes for CSVQLAGGIDTQYF.

The chain is built from TRBV7-3 and TRBJ2-2, with a weak D call TRBD2 (6 bases). The germline CDR1 and CDR2 sequences are SGHTA and FQGTGA. The CDR3 covers 14 residues. Deletions cut 4 bases from V and 4 bases from J, with 10 bases between. CDR3 region: CASSSIGGTGELFF. CDR3 DNA sequence: TGTGCCAGCAGCTCTATCGGGGGCACCGGGGAGCTGTTTTTT.

This chain uses TRBV6-5 with TRBJ1-1; D ambiguous. Germline V gene lookup returns CDR1 MNHEY and CDR2 SVGAGI. Trimming stripped 0 bases from V and 1 base from J, with 9 bases between. This CDR3 is built from 15 residues. As DNA, the CDR3 is TGTGCCAGCAGTTACTCTTGGGGTAGGAACACTGAAGCTTTCTTT. It yields the protein CASSYSWGRNTEAFF.

CDR3 in DNA: TGCGCCAGCAGCCGAGACGACCCCGGGACAGGTCTCACCGGGGAGCTGTTTTTT. Translated: CASSRDDPGTGLTGELFF. The V call is TRBV4-1, the J call TRBJ2-2; 8 positions match TRBD1. J lost 4 bases, V lost 4 bases, and 14 bases had no gene match. Looked up from germline, CDR1 is MGHRA and CDR2 is YSYEKL. The CDR3 sequence is 18 residues long.